This T cell receptor beta chain is drawn from a study of CD8+ T cells in alopecia areata. Whole-study findings and limits: In scalp samples, resident alphabeta T cells of normal skin are also sequenced.

On this clone: Its antigen is undetermined.

Isolated RNA was reverse transcribed into cDNA used as the sequencing template. Assay used: immunoSEQ multiplex PCR; TCRdb lists only in-frame clones, some missing. The table has approximately 150,000 clones, roughly 58% seen once; the top ten hold just over 35%. The CDR3 has 12 residues. CDR1 is SGHRS and CDR2 is YFSETQ in the germline V gene. V gave up 0 bases and J gave up 10 bases, with 8 bases separating them. The chain links TRBV5-1 to TRBJ2-1; D gene unclear. The sequence was collected from a human donor in good health. Source material: CD8+ T cells sorted from blood. The CDR3 sequence: CASSLDGREQFF. Written as DNA, the CDR3 is TGCGCCAGCAGCTTGGATGGAAGGGAGCAGTTCTTC.